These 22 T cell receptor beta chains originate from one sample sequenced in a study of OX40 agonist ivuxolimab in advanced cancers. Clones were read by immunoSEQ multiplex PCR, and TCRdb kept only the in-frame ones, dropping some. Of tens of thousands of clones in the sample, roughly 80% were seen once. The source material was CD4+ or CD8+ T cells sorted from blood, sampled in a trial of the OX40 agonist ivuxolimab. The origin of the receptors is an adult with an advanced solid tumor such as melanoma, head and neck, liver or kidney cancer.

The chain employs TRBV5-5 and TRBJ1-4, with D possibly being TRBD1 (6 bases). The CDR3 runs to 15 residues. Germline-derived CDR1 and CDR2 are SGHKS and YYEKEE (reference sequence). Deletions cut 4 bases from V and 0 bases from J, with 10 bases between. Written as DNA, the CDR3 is TGTGCCAGCAGCCTTGGGGGCACAACTAATGAAAAACTGTTTTTT. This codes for CASSLGGTTNEKLFF.

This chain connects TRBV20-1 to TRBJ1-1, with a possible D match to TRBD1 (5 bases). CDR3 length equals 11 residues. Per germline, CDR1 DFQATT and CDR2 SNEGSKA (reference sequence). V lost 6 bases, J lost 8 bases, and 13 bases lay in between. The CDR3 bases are TGCAGTGCCGGATCACAGGTAGAAGCTTTCTTT. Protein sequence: CSAGSQVEAFF.

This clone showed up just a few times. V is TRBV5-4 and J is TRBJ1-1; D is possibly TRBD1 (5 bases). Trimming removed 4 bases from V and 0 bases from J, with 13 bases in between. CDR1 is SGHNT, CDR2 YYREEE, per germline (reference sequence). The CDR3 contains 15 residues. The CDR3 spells CASSPGRGVNTEAFF. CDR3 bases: TGTGCCAGCAGCCCGGGGAGAGGGGTGAACACTGAAGCTTTCTTT.

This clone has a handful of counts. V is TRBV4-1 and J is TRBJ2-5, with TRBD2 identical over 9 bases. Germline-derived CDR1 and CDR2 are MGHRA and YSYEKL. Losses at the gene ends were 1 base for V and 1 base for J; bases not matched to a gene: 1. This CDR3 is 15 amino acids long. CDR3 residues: CASSQVGLAQETQYF. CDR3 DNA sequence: TGCGCCAGCAGCCAAGTGGGACTAGCCCAAGAGACCCAGTACTTC.

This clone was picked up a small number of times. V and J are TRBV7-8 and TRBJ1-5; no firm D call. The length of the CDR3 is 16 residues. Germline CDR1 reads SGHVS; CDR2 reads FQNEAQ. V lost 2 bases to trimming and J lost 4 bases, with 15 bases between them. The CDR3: CASSLTNFGGNQPQHF. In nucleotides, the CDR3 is TGTGCCAGCAGCTTAACGAACTTTGGTGGGAATCAGCCCCAGCATTTT.

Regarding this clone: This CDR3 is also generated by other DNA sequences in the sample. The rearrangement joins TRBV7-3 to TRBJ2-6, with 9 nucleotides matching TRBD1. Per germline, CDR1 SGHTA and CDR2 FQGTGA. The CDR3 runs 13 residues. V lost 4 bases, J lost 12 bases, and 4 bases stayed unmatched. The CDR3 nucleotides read TGTGCCAGCAGCTCGGACAGGGGTGGCGTCCTGACTTTC. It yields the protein CASSSDRGGVLTF.

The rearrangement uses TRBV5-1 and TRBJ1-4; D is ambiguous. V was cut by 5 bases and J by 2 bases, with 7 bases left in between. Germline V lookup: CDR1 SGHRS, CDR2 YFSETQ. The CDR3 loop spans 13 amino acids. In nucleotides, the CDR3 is TGCGCCAGCAGAGGTATCACTAATGAAAAACTGTTTTTT. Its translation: CASRGITNEKLFF.

The CDR3 region has the DNA TGTGCCAGCAGCCAAGATCCGGGGGGCGAGGGTCAGCCCCAGCATTTT. It translates to CASSQDPGGEGQPQHF. The chain is built from TRBV4-2 and TRBJ1-5; maybe TRBD1 (6 bases). Looked up from germline, CDR1 is LGHNA and CDR2 is YNFKEQ. This CDR3 spans 16 amino acids. The V end lost 0 bases, the J end lost 6 bases, and 15 bases lay between the germline ends.

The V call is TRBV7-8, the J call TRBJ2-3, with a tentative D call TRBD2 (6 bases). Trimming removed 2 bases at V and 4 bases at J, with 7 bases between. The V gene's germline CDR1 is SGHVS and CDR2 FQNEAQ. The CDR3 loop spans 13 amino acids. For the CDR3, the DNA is TGTGCCAGCAGCTTATCGGGGGCAGATACGCAGTATTTT. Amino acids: CASSLSGADTQYF.

CDR3 in amino acids: CASSSGQHNEQFF. DNA of the CDR3: TGTGCCAGCAGCTCGGGGCAGCATAATGAGCAGTTCTTC. V and J are TRBV7-9 and TRBJ2-1; either TRBD1 or TRBD2 may supply D (5 bases each). The CDR3 contains 13 residues. In germline, CDR1 is SEHNR, CDR2 FQNEAQ (reference sequence). Between the trimmed V and J ends, which lost 4 bases and 7 bases, there was a span of 11 bases.

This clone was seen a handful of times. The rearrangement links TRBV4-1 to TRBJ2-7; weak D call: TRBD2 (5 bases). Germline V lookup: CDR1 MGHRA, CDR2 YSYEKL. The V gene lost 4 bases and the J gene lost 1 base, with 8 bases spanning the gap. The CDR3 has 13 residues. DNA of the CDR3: TGCGCCAGCAGCCCGGGGTCTTCCTACGAGCAGTACTTC. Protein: CASSPGSSYEQYF.

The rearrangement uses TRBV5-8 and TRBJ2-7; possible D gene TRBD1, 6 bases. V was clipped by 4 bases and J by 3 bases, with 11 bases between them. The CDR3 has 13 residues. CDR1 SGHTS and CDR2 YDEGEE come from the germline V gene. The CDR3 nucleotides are TGTGCCAGCAGCCTCGGACAGATCTACGAGCAGTACTTC. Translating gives CASSLGQIYEQYF.

The chain's CDR3 is CARRWGRGYGYTF. CDR3 coding DNA: TGTGCCAGAAGATGGGGCAGGGGCTATGGCTACACCTTC. V is TRBV5-3 and J is TRBJ1-2; possible D gene TRBD1, 6 bases. TRBV5-3 is an open reading frame, and its role is uncertain. CDR3 length equals 13 residues. V lost 5 bases and J 4 bases, leaving 12 bases between the germline ends.

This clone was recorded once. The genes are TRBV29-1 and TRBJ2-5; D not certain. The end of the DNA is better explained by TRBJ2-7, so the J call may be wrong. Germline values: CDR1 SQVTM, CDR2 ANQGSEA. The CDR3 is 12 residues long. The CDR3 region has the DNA TGCAGCGTTGAAGAAGGGAACTACGAGCAGTACTTC. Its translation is CSVEEGNYEQYF.

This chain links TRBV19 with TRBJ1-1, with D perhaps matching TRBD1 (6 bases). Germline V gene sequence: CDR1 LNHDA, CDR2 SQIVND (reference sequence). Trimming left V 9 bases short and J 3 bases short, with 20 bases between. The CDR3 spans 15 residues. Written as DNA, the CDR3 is TGTGCCAGCCAATTAACGAGCGGACAGTACACTGAAGCTTTCTTT. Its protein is CASQLTSGQYTEAFF.

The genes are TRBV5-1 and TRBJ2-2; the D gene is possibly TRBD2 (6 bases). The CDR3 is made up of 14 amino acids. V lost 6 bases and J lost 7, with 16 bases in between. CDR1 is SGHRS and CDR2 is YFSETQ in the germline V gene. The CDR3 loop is CASKAGGSNGELFF. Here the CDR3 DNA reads TGCGCCAGCAAAGCAGGAGGGTCAAACGGGGAGCTGTTTTTT.

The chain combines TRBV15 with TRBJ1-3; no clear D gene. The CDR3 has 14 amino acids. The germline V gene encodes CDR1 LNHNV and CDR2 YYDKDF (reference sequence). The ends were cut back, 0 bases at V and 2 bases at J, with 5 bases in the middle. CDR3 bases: TGTGCCACCAGCAGAGATTTCGCTGGAAACACCATATATTTT. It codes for CATSRDFAGNTIYF.

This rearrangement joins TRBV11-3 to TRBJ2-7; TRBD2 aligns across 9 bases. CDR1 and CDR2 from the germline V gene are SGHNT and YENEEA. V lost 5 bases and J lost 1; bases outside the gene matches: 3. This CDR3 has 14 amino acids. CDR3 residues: CASSTTSGSYEQYF. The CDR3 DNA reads TGTGCCAGCAGCACTACTAGCGGGTCCTACGAGCAGTACTTC.

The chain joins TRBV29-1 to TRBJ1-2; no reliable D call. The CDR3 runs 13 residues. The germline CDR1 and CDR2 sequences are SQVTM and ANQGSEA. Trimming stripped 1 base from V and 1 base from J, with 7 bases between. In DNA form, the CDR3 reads TGCAGCGTTGAAGGGGAATTTAACTATGGCTACACCTTC. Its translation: CSVEGEFNYGYTF. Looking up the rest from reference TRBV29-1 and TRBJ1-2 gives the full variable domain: SAVISQKPSRDICQRGTSLTIQCQVDSQVTMMFWYRQQPGQSLTLIATANQGSEATYESGFVIDKFPISRPNLTFSTLTVSNMSPEDSSIYLCSVEGEFNYGYTFGSGTRLTVV.

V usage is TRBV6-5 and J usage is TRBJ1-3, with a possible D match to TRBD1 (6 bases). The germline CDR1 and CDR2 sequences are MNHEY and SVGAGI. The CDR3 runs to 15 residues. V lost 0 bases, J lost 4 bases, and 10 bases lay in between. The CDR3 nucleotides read TGTGCCAGCAGTTACTCGGGGGGCGTCGGAAACACCATATATTTT. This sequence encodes CASSYSGGVGNTIYF.

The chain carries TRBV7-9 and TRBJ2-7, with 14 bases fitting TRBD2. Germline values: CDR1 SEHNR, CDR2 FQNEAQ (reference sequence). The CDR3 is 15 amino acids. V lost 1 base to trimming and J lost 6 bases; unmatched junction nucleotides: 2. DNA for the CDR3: TGTGCCAGCAGCTTAGGACTAGCGGGAGGGCGCGAGCAGTACTTC. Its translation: CASSLGLAGGREQYF.

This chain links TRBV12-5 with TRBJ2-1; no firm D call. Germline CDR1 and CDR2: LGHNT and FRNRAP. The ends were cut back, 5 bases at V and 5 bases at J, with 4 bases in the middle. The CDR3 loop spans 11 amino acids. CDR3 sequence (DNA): TGTGCTAGTGGTAGTCACAATGAGCAGTTCTTC. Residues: CASGSHNEQFF.